Following are 29 T cell receptor beta chains from one sample sequenced in a study of Ad26.COV2.S vaccination and SARS-CoV-2 variants. As to treatment: 19 received Ad26.COV2.S at low or high dose, single or two shots; about 5 received placebo; per-sample allocation not given. Sampling was performed 63 days after the first vaccine or placebo injection. Method: immunoSEQ multiplex PCR; TCRdb's copy keeps in-frame clones and lacks some. The table lists a few hundred thousand clones, around 87% of them singletons. Sequenced here: peripheral blood, sampled in a trial of Ad26.COV2.S vaccine versus placebo. Every receptor here comes from a person aged 18-65 years who received the Ad26.COV2.S COVID-19 vaccine or a placebo.

The sample holds one count of this clone. This chain links TRBV18 with TRBJ1-5; a weak D match, TRBD1 (5 bases). Trimming pared 3 bases from V and 2 bases from J, leaving 17 bases between. Germline CDR1 reads KGHSH; CDR2 reads LQKENI. The CDR3 is 17 residues long. This chain's CDR3 is CASSPGLGGVGNQPQHF. CDR3 nucleotide sequence: TGTGCCAGCTCACCGGGCCTAGGAGGGGTAGGCAATCAGCCCCAGCATTTT.

This clone was detected only once. V usage is TRBV4-3 and J usage is TRBJ1-2; no clear D gene. Germline CDR1 reads LGHNA; CDR2 reads YSLEER. The V and J ends lost 1 base and 7 bases respectively, with 10 bases between them. The CDR3 consists of 13 residues. CDR3 in DNA: TGCGCCAGCAGCCAAGGGATCGGCCGTGGCTACACCTTC. Encoded protein: CASSQGIGRGYTF.

A remark on this clone: At one boundary the junction diverges from the germline segment, which might be a read error. This sequence joins TRBV7-9 and TRBJ1-6, with unresolved D. The CDR3 is made up of 14 amino acids. Germline-derived CDR1 and CDR2 are SEHNR and FQNEAQ (reference sequence). The CDR3 sequence: CASSLALYNSPLHF. DNA for the CDR3: TGTGCCAGCAGCCTAGCGCTCTATAATTCACCCCTCCACTTT.

The chain carries TRBV6-5 and TRBJ1-2, with D uncertain. V dropped 2 bases and J dropped 8 bases, with 12 bases sitting between them. Germline lookup yields CDR1 MNHEY and CDR2 SVGAGI. This CDR3 comprises 13 residues. For the CDR3, the DNA is TGTGCCAGCAGTTACGTTCCAGAGGGCGGCTACACCTTC. This gives the protein CASSYVPEGGYTF.

This clone was recorded a few times. The chain joins TRBV19 to TRBJ2-6; a possible D gene is TRBD1 (5 bases). The ends were cut back, 3 bases at V and 1 base at J, with 16 bases in the middle. Germline V gene lookup returns CDR1 LNHDA and CDR2 SQIVND (reference sequence). CDR3 length: 18 amino acids. The CDR3 region has the DNA TGTGCCAGTAGTATCGATAACAGGTTAAGATCTGGGGCCAACGTCCTGACTTTC. Translation: CASSIDNRLRSGANVLTF.

This clone was seen only a few times. The chain links TRBV7-8 to TRBJ1-5; 7 bases map to TRBD1. Trimming took 5 bases from V and 9 from J; bases not matched to a gene: 10. The CDR3 contains 14 residues. CDR1 and CDR2 (germline): SGHVS, FQNEAQ. The CDR3 region is CASSAGQDISPQHF. The CDR3 nucleotides read TGTGCCAGCAGCGCTGGACAGGATATATCGCCCCAGCATTTT.

The CDR3 DNA reads TGTGCCAGCAGCTGGGGACAGGGGGCTTTGGAGACCCAGTACTTC. Its protein is CASSWGQGALETQYF. The chain uses TRBV5-5 and TRBJ2-5, with 12 bases that match TRBD1. V was clipped by 3 bases and J by 5 bases; unmatched bases: 5. The CDR3 extends over 15 amino acids. CDR1 is SGHKS and CDR2 is YYEKEE in the germline V gene (reference sequence).

The chain links TRBV3-1 (or the pseudogene TRBV3-2) to TRBJ2-4; D is perhaps TRBD1 (6 bases). The CDR3 is made up of 12 amino acids. Trimming stripped 3 bases from V and 8 bases from J, with 8 bases between. The germline V gene encodes CDR1 LGHDT and CDR2 YNNKEL (reference sequence). In nucleotides, the CDR3 is TGTGCCAGCAGCCAGGACAGACACATTCAGTACTTC. Amino acids: CASSQDRHIQYF.

This clone was recorded a few times. V gene TRBV7-2 combines with J gene TRBJ1-3; D is ambiguous. With 4 bases removed from V and 0 bases from J, the gap between germline ends came to 13 bases. CDR1 is SGHTA, CDR2 FQGNSA, per germline. There are 16 residues in the CDR3. CDR3 nucleotide sequence: TGTGCCAGCAGCTCATTCGGTCCCAGCTCTGGAAACACCATATATTTT. The encoded protein is CASSSFGPSSGNTIYF.

This clone came up once. The gene calls are TRBV4-2 and TRBJ1-2, with D uncertain. CDR1 and CDR2 from the germline V gene are LGHNA and YNFKEQ. The CDR3 loop spans 15 amino acids. Trimming stripped 0 bases from V and 2 bases from J, with 10 bases between. In nucleotides, the CDR3 is TGTGCCAGCAGCCAAGATGGCGGCAGGAACTATGGCTACACCTTC. Encoded protein: CASSQDGGRNYGYTF.

The chain is built from TRBV6-2 or TRBV6-3 and TRBJ2-5, with 11 bases matching TRBD1. This CDR3 is 14 amino acids long. CDR1 and CDR2 from the germline V gene are MNHEY and SVGEGT. Unmatched junction bases numbered 5, after V lost 6 bases and J lost 5 bases. The CDR3 reads CASSPGTGGETQYF. The CDR3 DNA follows: TGTGCCAGCAGCCCCGGGACAGGGGGTGAGACCCAGTACTTC.

The chain combines TRBV5-6 with TRBJ1-4, with D possibly matching TRBD1 (6 bases). CDR1 and CDR2 from the germline V gene are SGHDT and YYEEEE. Between the trimmed V and J ends, which lost 6 bases and 7 bases, there was a span of 13 bases. The CDR3 totals 13 residues. Written as DNA, the CDR3 is TGTGCCAGCATAAGCAGGGGAAGTGAAAAACTGTTTTTT. Protein: CASISRGSEKLFF.

J is TRBJ2-5 and V is TRBV7-9; D is possibly TRBD1 (5 bases). Deletions cut 4 bases from V and 2 bases from J, with 14 bases between. The CDR3 runs 15 residues. From germline, CDR1 is SEHNR and CDR2 FQNEAQ (reference sequence). Written as DNA, the CDR3 is TGTGCCAGCAGCTCCCAAGACAGCTTTCAAGAGACCCAGTACTTC. This translates into CASSSQDSFQETQYF. The whole variable domain, remainder taken from reference TRBV7-9 and TRBJ2-5, is DTGVSQNPRHKITKRGQNVTFRCDPISEHNRLYWYRQTLGQGPEFLTYFQNEAQLEKSRLLSDRFSAERPKGSFSTLEIQRTEQGDSAMYLCASSSQDSFQETQYFGPGTRLLVL.

The rearrangement uses TRBV7-9 and TRBJ2-1; weak D call: TRBD2 (6 bases). V dropped 8 bases and J dropped 4 bases, with 9 bases sitting between them. Germline V gives CDR1 SEHNR, CDR2 FQNEAQ (reference sequence). The CDR3 totals 12 residues. The CDR3 nucleotides read TGTGCCAGCCGCGGGGATTACAATGAGCAGTTCTTC. It yields the protein CASRGDYNEQFF.

The chain combines TRBV27 with TRBJ2-7; perhaps D is TRBD1 or TRBD2 (6 bases each). V shed 1 base and J shed 5 bases, with 15 bases lying between them. This CDR3 is built from 15 residues. The V gene's germline CDR1 is MNHEY and CDR2 SMNVEV (reference sequence). CDR3 residues: CASSLFYGGGDEQYF. In DNA, the CDR3 is TGTGCCAGCAGTTTATTTTACGGGGGCGGCGACGAGCAGTACTTC.

J is TRBJ2-3 and V is TRBV30, with D possibly TRBD2 on 6 matching bases. The CDR3 is 15 residues long. The germline gives CDR1 GTSNPN, CDR2 SVGIG (reference sequence). V was cut by 2 bases and J by 2 bases, with 14 bases left in between. The CDR3 DNA follows: TGTGCCTGGAGTCCCCGGGACTCGCACACAGATACGCAGTATTTT. It specifies CAWSPRDSHTDTQYF.

The rearrangement joins TRBV15 to TRBJ2-2, with TRBD1 matching over 7 bases. V trimming: 3 bases; J trimming: 4 bases; junction bases outside the gene matches: 5. The germline CDR1 and CDR2 sequences are LNHNV and YYDKDF (reference sequence). This CDR3 contains 15 residues. For the CDR3, the DNA is TGTGCCACCAGCAGCCGGGACAGAATCACCGGGGAGCTGTTTTTT. This sequence encodes CATSSRDRITGELFF.

The rearrangement uses TRBV5-1 and TRBJ1-1, with D unclear. The V end lost 5 bases, the J end lost 1 base, and 12 bases lay between the germline ends. This CDR3 region has 14 residues. Looked up from germline, CDR1 is SGHRS and CDR2 is YFSETQ. As DNA, the CDR3 is TGCGCCAGCAGATTAAGAGCCTCGAACACTGAAGCTTTCTTT. Its translation: CASRLRASNTEAFF.

This chain joins TRBV5-4 and TRBJ2-1, with D possibly matching TRBD1 (5 bases). Trimming stripped 4 bases from V and 3 bases from J, with 8 bases between. Germline CDR1 is SGHNT and CDR2 is YYREEE (reference sequence). This CDR3 comprises 13 residues. This CDR3 reads CASSETGYNEQFF. As DNA, the CDR3 is TGTGCCAGCAGCGAAACAGGCTACAATGAGCAGTTCTTC.

This clone was counted once. V usage is TRBV15 and J usage is TRBJ2-6; possible D gene TRBD1, 5 bases. Per germline, CDR1 LNHNV and CDR2 YYDKDF (reference sequence). The length of the CDR3 is 17 residues. V lost 0 bases and J 7 bases, leaving 16 bases between the germline ends. This chain's CDR3 is CATSRDTGLSKANVLTF. The CDR3 coding sequence is TGTGCCACCAGCAGAGACACAGGCCTGAGTAAAGCCAACGTCCTGACTTTC.

The J gene is TRBJ2-5, the V gene TRBV11-2; the D gene is possibly TRBD2 (7 bases). Germline-derived CDR1 and CDR2 are SGHAT and FQNNGV. The length of the CDR3 is 16 residues. V gave up 4 bases and J gave up 3 bases, with 18 bases separating them. Written as DNA, the CDR3 is TGTGCCAGCAGCTCACTAAAGGGGGGGCCAAAAGAGACCCAGTACTTC. Amino acids: CASSSLKGGPKETQYF.

The J gene is TRBJ1-2, the V gene TRBV5-5; 7 bases align to TRBD1. Germline assignment: CDR1 SGHKS and CDR2 YYEKEE (reference sequence). CDR3 length: 15 residues. V lost 3 bases and J lost 8; bases outside the gene matches: 13. The CDR3 protein is CASSSSTGRSEGYTF. The DNA of the CDR3 is TGTGCCAGCAGCTCCTCGACAGGGCGGTCGGAGGGCTACACCTTC.

This chain links TRBV5-4 with TRBJ1-4; 10 positions match TRBD1. This CDR3 is 15 amino acids long. The germline V gene encodes CDR1 SGHNT and CDR2 YYREEE (reference sequence). With V trimmed by 3 bases and J by 8 bases, 7 bases remained unmatched. CDR3 loop: CASSSPDRGLEKLFF. In nucleotides, the CDR3 is TGTGCCAGCAGCTCCCCCGACAGGGGGCTCGAAAAACTGTTTTTT.

This chain connects TRBV4-2 to TRBJ2-7; D not resolved. The germline V gene has CDR1 LGHNA and CDR2 YNFKEQ. Trimming removed 0 bases from V and 7 bases from J, with 13 bases in between. CDR3 length: 14 residues. The CDR3 reads CASSQEVRPREQYF. In DNA, the CDR3 is TGTGCCAGCAGCCAAGAGGTCCGGCCGCGGGAGCAGTACTTC.

The chain is built from TRBV7-8 and TRBJ2-2; 12 bases line up with TRBD2. CDR1 is SGHVS, CDR2 FQNEAQ, per germline. Germline trimming cut 2 bases from V and 4 bases from J; bases unmatched to any gene: 8. This CDR3 has 18 residues. The CDR3 protein is CASSLLASGGARTGELFF. CDR3 coding DNA: TGTGCCAGCAGCTTATTGGCTAGCGGGGGGGCTCGCACCGGGGAGCTGTTTTTT.

V is TRBV24-1 and J is TRBJ2-7, with D perhaps given as TRBD1 or TRBD2 (5 bases each). This CDR3 is built from 13 residues. Germline CDR1 KGHDR, CDR2 SFDVKD. Trimming pared 9 bases from V and 2 bases from J, leaving 13 bases between. The CDR3 bases are TGTGCCACCTCCCGGGACGGTACCTACGAGCAGTACTTC. Translated, it gives CATSRDGTYEQYF.

V usage is TRBV11-3 and J usage is TRBJ2-2; D perhaps matches TRBD1 (6 bases). Trimming shortened V by 4 bases and J by 1 base, and 7 bases separated the two germline ends. The CDR3 totals 14 residues. Germline-derived CDR1 and CDR2 are SGHNT and YENEEA. The CDR3 coding sequence is TGTGCCAGCAGCTCGGACAGGAACACCGGGGAGCTGTTTTTT. It encodes CASSSDRNTGELFF.

The chain recombines TRBV6-5 with TRBJ1-5; D uncertain. V was cut by 8 bases and J by 5 bases, with 13 bases left in between. CDR3 length: 13 residues. Germline V gives CDR1 MNHEY, CDR2 SVGAGI. CDR3 residues: CASRIMGDQPQHF. CDR3 bases: TGTGCCAGCCGAATCATGGGTGATCAGCCCCAGCATTTT.

This clone was detected a few times. This chain links TRBV5-1 with TRBJ1-5; tentatively, D is TRBD1 (5 bases). V was clipped by 1 base and J by 3 bases, with 11 bases between them. The CDR3 is 15 amino acids. Germline V gene data show CDR1 as SGHRS and CDR2 as YFSETQ. The DNA of the CDR3 is TGCGCCAGCAGCTTGCAAGGACATAACAATCAGCCCCAGCATTTT. Translated: CASSLQGHNNQPQHF.